The count of the clone carrying this T cell receptor beta chain is one. What it binds is not known. The data belong to a study of follicular helper T cells after annual influenza vaccination. The CDR3 length is 14 residues. Trimming took 1 base from V and 2 from J, leaving 9 bases between them. CDR1 and CDR2 from the germline V gene are SGHNT and YYREEE (reference sequence). Study results and limitations: Change in circulating plasmablasts correlated with ICOS+CD38+ cTfh clonality change.

The time point: 2015-2016 season, pre-vaccination. Sorted blood CD4 subsets were sequenced before and after adults received seasonal inactivated influenza vaccine. Vaccine contraindications, substance abuse, HIV/AIDS, active malignancy and active illness excluded donors. Non-naive CD4+CXCR5+PD-1+ cTfh were sorted into ICOS+CD38+ and ICOS-CD38- fractions. Method: immunoSEQ multiplex PCR; TCRdb's copy keeps in-frame clones and lacks some. The repertoire holds approximately 12,000 clones, with over 70% as singletons. The receptor was derived from an adult who received the influenza vaccine. This specimen consisted of CXCR5+ CD38- circulating T follicular helper cells from blood, obtained on the day of influenza vaccination. Subset denoted: circulating Tfh, non-naive CD4+CXCR5+PD-1+ (ICOS+CD38+ or ICOS-CD38-). The V gene is TRBV5-4, the J gene TRBJ2-5; possibly TRBD2 for D (5 bases). Here the CDR3 reads CASSLPGKQETQYF. The CDR3 DNA follows: TGTGCCAGCAGCTTGCCCGGGAAGCAAGAGACCCAGTACTTC.